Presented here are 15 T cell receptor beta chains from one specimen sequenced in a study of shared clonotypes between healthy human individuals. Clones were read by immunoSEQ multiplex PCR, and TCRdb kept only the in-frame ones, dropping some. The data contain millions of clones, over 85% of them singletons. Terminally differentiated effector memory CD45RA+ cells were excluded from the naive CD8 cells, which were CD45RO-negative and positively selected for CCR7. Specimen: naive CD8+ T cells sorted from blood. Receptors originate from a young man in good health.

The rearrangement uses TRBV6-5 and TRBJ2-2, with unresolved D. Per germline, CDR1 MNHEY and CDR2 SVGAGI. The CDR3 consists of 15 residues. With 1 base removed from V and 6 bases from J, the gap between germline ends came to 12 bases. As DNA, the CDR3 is TGTGCCAGCAGTTACTTTGGACCGAGCCCCGGGGAGCTGTTTTTT. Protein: CASSYFGPSPGELFF.

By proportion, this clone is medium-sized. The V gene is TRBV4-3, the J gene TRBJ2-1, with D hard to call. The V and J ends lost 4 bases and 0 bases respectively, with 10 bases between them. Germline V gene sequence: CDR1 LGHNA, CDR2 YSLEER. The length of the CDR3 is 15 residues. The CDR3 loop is CASSLGLNSYNEQFF. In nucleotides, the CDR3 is TGCGCCAGCAGCCTGGGTCTAAACTCCTACAATGAGCAGTTCTTC.

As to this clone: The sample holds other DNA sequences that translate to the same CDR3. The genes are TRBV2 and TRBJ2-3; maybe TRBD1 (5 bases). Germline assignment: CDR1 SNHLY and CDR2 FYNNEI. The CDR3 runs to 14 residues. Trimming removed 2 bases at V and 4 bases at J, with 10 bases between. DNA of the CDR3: TGTGCCAGCAGTGAACGGCAGGGCCCAGATACGCAGTATTTT. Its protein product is CASSERQGPDTQYF.

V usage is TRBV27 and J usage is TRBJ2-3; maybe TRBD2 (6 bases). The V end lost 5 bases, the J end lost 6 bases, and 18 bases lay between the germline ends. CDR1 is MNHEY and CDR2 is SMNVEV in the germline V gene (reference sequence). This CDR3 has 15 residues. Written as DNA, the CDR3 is TGTGCCAGCAGTCCCTTTGGGGGGATATGGGATACGCAGTATTTT. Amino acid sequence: CASSPFGGIWDTQYF.

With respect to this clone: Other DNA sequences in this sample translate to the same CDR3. CDR3 bases: TGTGCCAGCAGTTTGGGACAGCACTATGGCTACACCTTC. Protein product: CASSLGQHYGYTF. The chain couples TRBV27 to TRBJ1-2; 7 positions match TRBD1. This CDR3 has 13 amino acids. The V and J ends lost 3 bases and 3 bases, in that order; junction bases with no gene match: 1. The germline CDR1 and CDR2 sequences are MNHEY and SMNVEV (reference sequence).

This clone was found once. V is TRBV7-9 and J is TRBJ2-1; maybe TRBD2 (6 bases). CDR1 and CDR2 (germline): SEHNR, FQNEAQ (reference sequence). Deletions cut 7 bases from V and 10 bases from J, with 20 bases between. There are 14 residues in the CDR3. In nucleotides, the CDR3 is TGTGCCAGCACCCGACTAGTGGGTGTTGGGGAGCAGTTCTTC. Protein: CASTRLVGVGEQFF.

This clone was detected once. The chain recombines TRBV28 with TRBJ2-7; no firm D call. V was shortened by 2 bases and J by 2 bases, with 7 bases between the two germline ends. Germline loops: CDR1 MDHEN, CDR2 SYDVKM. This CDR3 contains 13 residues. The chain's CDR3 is CASSLAAPYEQYF. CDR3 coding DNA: TGTGCCAGCAGTTTAGCGGCCCCCTACGAGCAGTACTTC.

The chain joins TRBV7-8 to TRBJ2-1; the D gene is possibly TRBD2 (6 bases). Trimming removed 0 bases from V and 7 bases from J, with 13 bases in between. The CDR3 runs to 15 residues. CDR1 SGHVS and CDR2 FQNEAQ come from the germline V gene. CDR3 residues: CASSLALGLQNEQFF. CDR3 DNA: TGTGCCAGCAGCTTAGCCCTGGGACTCCAAAATGAGCAGTTCTTC.

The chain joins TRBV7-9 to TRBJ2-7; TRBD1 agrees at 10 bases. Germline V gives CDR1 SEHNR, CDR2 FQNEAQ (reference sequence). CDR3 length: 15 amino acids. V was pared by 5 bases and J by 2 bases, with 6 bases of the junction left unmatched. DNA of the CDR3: TGTGCCAGCAGCCTCGGACAGGGGGGCACCTACGAGCAGTACTTC. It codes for CASSLGQGGTYEQYF.

This chain's CDR3 is CASSLRGGAYEQYF. Here the CDR3 DNA reads TGTGCCAGCAGTTTACGAGGGGGCGCCTACGAGCAGTACTTC. The genes are TRBV28 and TRBJ2-7; 7 bases are shared with TRBD1. CDR1 is MDHEN and CDR2 is SYDVKM in the germline V gene. The CDR3 consists of 14 residues. Germline trimming cut 2 bases from V and 2 bases from J; bases unmatched to any gene: 3.

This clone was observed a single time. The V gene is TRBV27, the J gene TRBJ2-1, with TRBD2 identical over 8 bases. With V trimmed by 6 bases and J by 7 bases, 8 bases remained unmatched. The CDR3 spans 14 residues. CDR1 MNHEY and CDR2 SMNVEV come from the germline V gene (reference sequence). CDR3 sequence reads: CASRGSGRRNEQFF. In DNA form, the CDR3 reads TGTGCCAGCAGGGGGAGCGGGAGAAGGAATGAGCAGTTCTTC.

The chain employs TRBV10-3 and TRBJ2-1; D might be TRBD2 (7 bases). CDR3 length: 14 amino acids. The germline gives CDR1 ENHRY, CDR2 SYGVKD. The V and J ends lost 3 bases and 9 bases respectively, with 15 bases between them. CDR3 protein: CAISETGGIIEQFF. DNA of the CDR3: TGTGCCATCAGTGAAACGGGGGGCATCATTGAGCAGTTCTTC.

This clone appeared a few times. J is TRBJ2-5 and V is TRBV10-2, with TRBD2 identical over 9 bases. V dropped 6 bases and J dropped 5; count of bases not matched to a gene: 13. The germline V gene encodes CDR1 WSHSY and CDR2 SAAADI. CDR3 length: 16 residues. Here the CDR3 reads CASRGNTSGWGETQYF. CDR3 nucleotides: TGCGCCAGCAGAGGTAATACTAGCGGGTGGGGGGAGACCCAGTACTTC.

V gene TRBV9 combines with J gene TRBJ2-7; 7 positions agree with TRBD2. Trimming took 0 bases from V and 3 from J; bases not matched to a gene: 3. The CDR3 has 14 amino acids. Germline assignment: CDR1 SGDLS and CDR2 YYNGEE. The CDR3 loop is CASSVEPSGYEQYF. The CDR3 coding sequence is TGTGCCAGCAGCGTAGAGCCTAGCGGCTACGAGCAGTACTTC.

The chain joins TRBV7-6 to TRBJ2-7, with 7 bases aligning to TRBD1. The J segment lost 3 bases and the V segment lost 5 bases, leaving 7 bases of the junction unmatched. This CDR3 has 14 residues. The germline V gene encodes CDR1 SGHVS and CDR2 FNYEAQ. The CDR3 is CASSPGQRFYEQYF. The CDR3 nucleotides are TGTGCCAGCAGCCCGGGACAGAGATTCTACGAGCAGTACTTC.